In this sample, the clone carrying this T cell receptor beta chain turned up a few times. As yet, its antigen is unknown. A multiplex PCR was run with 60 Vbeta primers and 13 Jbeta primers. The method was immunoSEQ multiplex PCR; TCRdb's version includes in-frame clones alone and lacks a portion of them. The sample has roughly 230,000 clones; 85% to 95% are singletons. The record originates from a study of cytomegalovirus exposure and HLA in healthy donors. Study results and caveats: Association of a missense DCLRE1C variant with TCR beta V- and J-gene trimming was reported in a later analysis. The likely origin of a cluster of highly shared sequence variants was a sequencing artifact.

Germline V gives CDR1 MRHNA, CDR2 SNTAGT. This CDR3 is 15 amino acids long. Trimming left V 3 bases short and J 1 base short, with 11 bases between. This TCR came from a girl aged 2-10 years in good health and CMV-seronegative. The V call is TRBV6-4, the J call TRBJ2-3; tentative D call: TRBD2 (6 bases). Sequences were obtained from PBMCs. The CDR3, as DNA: TGTGCCAGCAGTGAAGGGGCTAGCGGCACAGATACGCAGTATTTT. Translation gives CASSEGASGTDTQYF.